This passage covers 24 T cell receptor beta chains from one sample sequenced in a study of blood T cell repertoires in COVID-19. Here immunoSEQ multiplex PCR was the method, and the copy in TCRdb shows in-frame clones only, minus some. This sample has over 250,000 clones, with about 92% found just once. The sequenced material came from PBMCs or T cells enriched from blood (not recorded which). Receptors originate from a man between 60 and 75 years old who had recovered from COVID-19.

V usage is TRBV3-1 (or the pseudogene TRBV3-2) and J usage is TRBJ2-3; TRBD2 aligns across 7 bases. The V gene end was trimmed by 3 bases and the J gene end by 2 bases; junction bases not matched to a gene: 8. The CDR3 is 16 amino acids. Germline values: CDR1 LGHDT, CDR2 YNNKEL (reference sequence). The CDR3 sequence: CASSHLSGTPTDTQYF. DNA for the CDR3: TGTGCCAGCAGCCATCTCAGCGGGACGCCCACAGATACGCAGTATTTT.

This clone was observed once. The V and J genes are TRBV3-1 (or the pseudogene TRBV3-2) and TRBJ2-7, with D maybe TRBD1 (6 bases). The V gene lost 3 bases and the J gene lost 5 bases, with 11 bases spanning the gap. Germline CDR1 is LGHDT and CDR2 is YNNKEL (reference sequence). The CDR3 has 13 amino acids. This CDR3 reads CASSHLRQDEQYF. The CDR3 DNA follows: TGTGCCAGCAGCCACCTCCGACAGGACGAGCAGTACTTC.

The chain is built from TRBV5-5 and TRBJ2-5; a possible D gene is TRBD2 (5 bases). Per germline, CDR1 SGHKS and CDR2 YYEKEE (reference sequence). Trimming shortened V by 0 bases and J by 5 bases, and 11 bases separated the two germline ends. This CDR3 spans 14 amino acids. In nucleotides, the CDR3 is TGTGCCAGCAGCTTGGGTGGGAGAGAGGAGACCCAGTACTTC. This sequence encodes CASSLGGREETQYF.

The chain couples TRBV28 to TRBJ2-1, with TRBD2 matching over 8 bases. The CDR3 contains 13 residues. Losses at the gene ends were 11 bases for V and 8 bases for J; bases not matched to a gene: 11. CDR1 and CDR2 from the germline V gene are MDHEN and SYDVKM. The CDR3 spells CASVAGSFYEQFF. CDR3 DNA sequence: TGTGCCTCCGTAGCGGGGAGCTTCTATGAGCAGTTCTTC. Combining the CDR3 with reference TRBV28 and TRBJ2-1 gives the whole variable domain DVKVTQSSRYLVKRTGEKVFLECVQDMDHENMFWYRQDPGLGLRLIYFSYDVKMKEKGDIPEGYSVSREKKERFSLILESASTNQTSMYLCASVAGSFYEQFFGPGTRLTVL.

This rearrangement joins TRBV14 to TRBJ2-4; 7 bases match TRBD2. V lost 2 bases and J lost 2; bases outside the gene matches: 6. This CDR3 spans 16 amino acids. Germline loops: CDR1 SGHDN, CDR2 FVKESK. The CDR3 region is CASSQKTGTTKNIQYF. The CDR3 nucleotides are TGTGCCAGCAGCCAAAAGACCGGGACTACCAAAAACATTCAGTACTTC.

This clone was observed a single time. The V call is TRBV5-6, the J call TRBJ1-5, with 7 nucleotides matching TRBD1. Germline lookup yields CDR1 SGHDT and CDR2 YYEEEE. J gave up 7 bases and V 5 bases, and 15 bases lay outside the gene matches. The CDR3 contains 16 residues. The CDR3 region is CASSRAGGLRRQPQHF. CDR3 sequence (DNA): TGTGCCAGCAGTCGTGCAGGGGGTTTACGTAGGCAGCCCCAGCATTTT.

The rearrangement uses TRBV28 and TRBJ1-1; D perhaps matches TRBD1 (6 bases). The CDR3 contains 13 residues. Trimming removed 5 bases at V and 6 bases at J, with 13 bases between. Germline assignment: CDR1 MDHEN and CDR2 SYDVKM. In DNA, the CDR3 is TGTGCCAGCAGTATCGGACAGACTCCTGAAGCTTTCTTT. The encoded protein is CASSIGQTPEAFF.

This clone was seen a single time. The chain employs TRBV18 and TRBJ2-7; TRBD2 matches at 7 bases. With 6 bases clipped from V and 1 base from J, the junction kept 9 bases outside the gene matches. CDR1 KGHSH and CDR2 LQKENI come from the germline V gene. The CDR3 extends over 15 amino acids. CDR3 protein: CASSSRREMSYEQYF. For the CDR3, the DNA is TGTGCCAGCTCTAGCCGGCGGGAGATGTCCTACGAGCAGTACTTC.

This clone was found once. This chain uses TRBV6-5 with TRBJ1-1; 7 positions match TRBD1. Germline-derived CDR1 and CDR2 are MNHEY and SVGAGI. The V gene end was trimmed by 0 bases and the J gene end by 11 bases; junction bases not matched to a gene: 12. There are 15 residues in the CDR3. CDR3 in DNA: TGTGCCAGCAGTTACTCCCAGGGGGTAGGGCGCAGCGCTTTCTTT. It is translated as CASSYSQGVGRSAFF.

This clone came up once. The chain combines TRBV6-5 with TRBJ2-2; D may be TRBD2 (5 bases). The CDR3 sequence is 15 residues long. Germline values: CDR1 MNHEY, CDR2 SVGAGI. The V gene lost 3 bases and the J gene lost 2 bases, with 10 bases spanning the gap. The CDR3 DNA is TGTGCCAGCAGTTATAGGAGGATTAACACCGGGGAGCTGTTTTTT. Its translation: CASSYRRINTGELFF.

The chain carries TRBV25-1 and TRBJ1-4, with TRBD1 matching 9 bases. The germline V gene encodes CDR1 MGHDK and CDR2 SYGVNS. This CDR3 comprises 14 residues. Unmatched junction bases numbered 6, after V lost 5 bases and J lost 8 bases. CDR3 sequence reads: CASSRGQGEEKLFF. CDR3 DNA sequence: TGTGCCAGCAGTAGGGGACAGGGAGAGGAAAAACTGTTTTTT.

The chain combines TRBV19 with TRBJ2-3, with D possibly being TRBD2 (5 bases). V dropped 6 bases and J dropped 6 bases, with 13 bases sitting between them. The CDR3 has 13 residues. Germline CDR1 LNHDA, CDR2 SQIVND (reference sequence). The CDR3 loop is CASRIVGEDTQYF. The CDR3 nucleotides are TGTGCCAGTAGAATCGTGGGAGAGGATACGCAGTATTTT.

Written as DNA, the CDR3 is TGTGCCAGCAGAGACCGTACCGGGACAGGGGGCAACGGCTACACCTTC. Protein sequence: CASRDRTGTGGNGYTF. The V and J genes are TRBV27 and TRBJ1-2; TRBD1 matches 12 bases. The CDR3 sequence is 16 residues long. V trimming: 6 bases; J trimming: 8 bases; junction bases outside the gene matches: 13. CDR1 and CDR2 from the germline V gene are MNHEY and SMNVEV (reference sequence).

The chain couples TRBV7-2 to TRBJ1-2; 11 nucleotides agree with TRBD1. The germline V gene has CDR1 SGHTA and CDR2 FQGNSA. The CDR3 has 17 amino acids. The V segment lost 4 bases and the J segment 4 bases; nucleotides outside the gene matches: 11. CDR3 in DNA: TGTGCCAGCAGCTCTCAGCCCAGGACAGGGGGCTTCTATGGCTACACCTTC. Protein product: CASSSQPRTGGFYGYTF. The full variable domain, rest sourced from reference TRBV7-2 and TRBJ1-2, is GAGVSQSPSNKVTEKGKDVELRCDPISGHTALYWYRQSLGQGLEFLIYFQGNSAPDKSGLPSDRFSAERTGGSVSTLTIQRTQQEDSAVYLCASSSQPRTGGFYGYTFGSGTRLTVV.

The chain combines TRBV4-2 with TRBJ1-1, with D unclear. CDR3 length: 11 amino acids. Trimming removed 8 bases from V and 7 bases from J, with 11 bases in between. The germline CDR1 and CDR2 sequences are LGHNA and YNFKEQ. CDR3 sequence: CASARSGEAFF. CDR3 DNA: TGTGCCAGCGCGCGAAGTGGTGAAGCTTTCTTT.

This chain joins TRBV21-1 and TRBJ1-1; the table calls TRBD1, which could not be checked here. TRBV21-1 is given as a pseudogene. The CDR3 consists of 19 residues. This chain's CDR3 is CASSSSPGHPSDMNTEAFF. In DNA form, the CDR3 reads TGTGCCAGCAGCAGCTCACCGGGACACCCCAGCGATATGAACACTGAAGCTTTCTTT.

This clone was picked up one time. The genes are TRBV6-5 and TRBJ2-7, with 7 bases lining up with TRBD1. Trimming removed 1 base from V and 4 bases from J; junction bases left unmatched: 7. Germline V gives CDR1 MNHEY, CDR2 SVGAGI. The CDR3 sequence is 15 residues long. The CDR3 protein is CASSYLTGRSYEQYF. The CDR3 bases are TGTGCCAGCAGTTACTTGACAGGGCGGTCATACGAGCAGTACTTC.

The chain recombines TRBV5-5 with TRBJ1-4; 9 bases line up with TRBD1. J lost 11 bases, V lost 4 bases, and 12 bases had no gene match. The CDR3 covers 15 residues. Looked up from germline, CDR1 is SGHKS and CDR2 is YYEKEE (reference sequence). In nucleotides, the CDR3 is TGTGCCAGCAGCACGTCGGGACAGGGAGGGGAGAAACTGTTTTTT. Translation gives CASSTSGQGGEKLFF.

This rearrangement joins TRBV6-1 to TRBJ2-3; TRBD1 agrees at 7 bases. Germline loops: CDR1 MNHNS, CDR2 SASEGT. Trimming at V came to 3 bases and at J to 1 base, leaving 4 bases not matched to a gene. This CDR3 has 15 amino acids. CDR3 in amino acids: CASSERGRGTDTQYF. CDR3 coding DNA: TGTGCCAGCAGTGAGAGGGGGCGAGGCACAGATACGCAGTATTTT.

This clone was picked up one time. The V gene is TRBV7-9, the J gene TRBJ2-2, with 8 nucleotides matching TRBD1. This CDR3 has 15 amino acids. Germline V gene lookup returns CDR1 SEHNR and CDR2 FQNEAQ (reference sequence). After removal of 5 bases from V and 5 bases from J, the junction contained 7 bases not matched to a gene. CDR3 sequence reads: CASSLFRGRTGELFF. CDR3 DNA: TGTGCCAGCAGCCTATTCAGGGGGCGAACCGGGGAGCTGTTTTTT.

The chain links TRBV4-2 to TRBJ2-1; the D is unclear. The CDR3 totals 16 residues. Looked up from germline, CDR1 is LGHNA and CDR2 is YNFKEQ. Trimming stripped 0 bases from V and 0 bases from J, with 9 bases between. CDR3 sequence: CASSQEPLSSYNEQFF. DNA of the CDR3: TGTGCCAGCAGCCAAGAGCCCCTCAGCTCCTACAATGAGCAGTTCTTC.

The CDR3 loop reads CASSLEAQGLGTEAFF. The CDR3, as DNA: TGTGCCAGCAGCTTGGAGGCGCAGGGGCTAGGCACTGAAGCTTTCTTT. The V and J genes are TRBV5-5 and TRBJ1-1, with D perhaps TRBD1 (6 bases). The CDR3 has 16 amino acids. Germline V lookup: CDR1 SGHKS, CDR2 YYEKEE (reference sequence). The V and J ends lost 0 bases and 4 bases respectively, with 16 bases between them. Filled out from reference TRBV5-5 and TRBJ1-1, the complete variable domain reads DAGVTQSPTHLIKTRGQQVTLRCSPISGHKSVSWYQQVLGQGPQFIFQYYEKEERGRGNFPDRFSARQFPNYSSELNVNALLLGDSALYLCASSLEAQGLGTEAFFGQGTRLTVV.

The gene calls are TRBV19 and TRBJ2-2; 8 bases are a match to TRBD1. CDR1 LNHDA and CDR2 SQIVND come from the germline V gene (reference sequence). The CDR3 length is 15 residues. The ends lost 5 bases at V and 5 bases at J; junction bases unmatched: 7. The CDR3 here is CASSFGRGLTGELFF. The CDR3 DNA follows: TGTGCCAGTAGTTTCGGCAGGGGGCTTACCGGGGAGCTGTTTTTT.

This sequence joins TRBV7-9 and TRBJ2-7; weak D call: TRBD2 (6 bases). Per germline, CDR1 SEHNR and CDR2 FQNEAQ (reference sequence). The CDR3 sequence is 15 residues long. V lost 5 bases, J lost 2 bases, and 16 bases lay in between. CDR3 in amino acids: CASSLYRGATYEQYF. CDR3 nucleotide sequence: TGTGCCAGCAGCCTCTACCGCGGGGCAACCTACGAGCAGTACTTC. Using reference TRBV7-9 and TRBJ2-7 for the parts outside the CDR3, the full variable domain is DTGVSQNPRHKITKRGQNVTFRCDPISEHNRLYWYRQTLGQGPEFLTYFQNEAQLEKSRLLSDRFSAERPKGSFSTLEIQRTEQGDSAMYLCASSLYRGATYEQYFGPGTRLTVT.